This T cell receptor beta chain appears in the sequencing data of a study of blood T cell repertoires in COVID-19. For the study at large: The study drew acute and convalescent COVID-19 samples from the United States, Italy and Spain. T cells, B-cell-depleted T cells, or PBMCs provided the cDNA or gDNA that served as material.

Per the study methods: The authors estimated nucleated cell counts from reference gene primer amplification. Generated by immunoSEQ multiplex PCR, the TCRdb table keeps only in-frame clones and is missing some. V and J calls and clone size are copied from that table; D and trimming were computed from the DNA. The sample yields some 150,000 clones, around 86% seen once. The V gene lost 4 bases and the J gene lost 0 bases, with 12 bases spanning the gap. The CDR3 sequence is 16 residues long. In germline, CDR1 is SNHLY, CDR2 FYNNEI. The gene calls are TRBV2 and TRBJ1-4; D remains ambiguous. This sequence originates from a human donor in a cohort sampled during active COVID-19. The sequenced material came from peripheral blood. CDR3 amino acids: CASSGLILATNEKLFF. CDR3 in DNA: TGTGCCAGCAGTGGATTAATATTAGCAACTAATGAAAAACTGTTTTTT.